This T cell receptor beta chain is from a study of OX40 agonist ivuxolimab in advanced cancers. Study-level information: The group had a mean age of about 65 years, ranged from 23 to 79, and was 82.7% male.

This clone is medium-sized by share. The antigen remains unidentified. The CDR3 has 12 residues. V was pared by 9 bases and J by 6 bases, with 12 bases between. Per germline, CDR1 LNHDA and CDR2 SQIVND (reference sequence). Produced via immunoSEQ multiplex PCR; TCRdb's table is partial and in-frame only. The sample holds about 90,000 clones, more than 80% seen once. Study-wide points: Averaged across samples, CD8+ T cells carried more expanded clones than CD4+ did.

The sequence was obtained from an adult with an advanced solid tumor such as melanoma, head and neck, liver or kidney cancer. V usage is TRBV19 and J usage is TRBJ2-1; TRBD1 might be the D (6 bases). The source was CD4+ or CD8+ T cells sorted from blood, collected in a trial of the OX40 agonist ivuxolimab. The CDR3 DNA follows: TGTGCCAGCCAACAGGGATTCAATGAGCAGTTCTTC. Translation gives CASQQGFNEQFF.